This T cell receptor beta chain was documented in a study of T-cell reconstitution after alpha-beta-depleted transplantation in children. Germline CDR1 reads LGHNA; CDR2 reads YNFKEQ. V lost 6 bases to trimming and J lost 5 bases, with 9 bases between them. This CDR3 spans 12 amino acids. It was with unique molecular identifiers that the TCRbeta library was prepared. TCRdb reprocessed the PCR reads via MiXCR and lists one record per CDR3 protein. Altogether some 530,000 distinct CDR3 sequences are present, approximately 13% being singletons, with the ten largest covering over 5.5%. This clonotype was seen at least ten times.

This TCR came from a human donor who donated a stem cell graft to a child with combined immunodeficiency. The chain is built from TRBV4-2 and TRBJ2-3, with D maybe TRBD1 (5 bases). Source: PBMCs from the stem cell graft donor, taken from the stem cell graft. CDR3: CASSQGLDTQYF. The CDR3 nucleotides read TGTGCCAGCAGTCAGGGTTTAGATACGCAGTATTTT.